This entry lists 10 T cell receptor beta chains sequenced from one sample in a study of T cells in Graves' hyperthyroidism and ophthalmopathy. From RNA transcripts, TCR beta CDR3 regions were amplified. An initial round of RT-PCR targeting the TCR CDR3 relied on the HTBI primer set. TCRdb reprocessed the multiplex PCR reads with MiXCR, giving one entry per CDR3 protein. Among about 690,000 distinct CDR3 sequences listed, roughly 17% were seen once. The source material was blood. The receptor source for this set is a man aged 50 to 59 with Graves' hyperthyroidism.

The V gene is TRBV15, the J gene TRBJ1-1; D not certain. V was clipped by 0 bases and J by 2 bases, with 7 bases between them. Germline-derived CDR1 and CDR2 are LNHNV and YYDKDF (reference sequence). The CDR3 contains 14 residues. The CDR3: CATSRDWRNTEAFF. The CDR3 DNA follows: TGTGCCACCAGCAGAGATTGGCGAAACACTGAAGCTTTCTTT.

This clonotype was seen a handful of times. The chain is built from TRBV19 and TRBJ1-1, with D unclear. Germline CDR1 reads LNHDA; CDR2 reads SQIVND (reference sequence). V was shortened by 3 bases and J by 6 bases, with 8 bases between the two germline ends. The CDR3 covers 12 residues. CDR3 in amino acids: CASSMVPAEAFF. The CDR3 DNA sequence: TGTGCCAGTAGTATGGTTCCGGCTGAAGCTTTCTTT.

The table lists this clonotype with a few counts. This chain joins TRBV7-2 and TRBJ2-6; the match to TRBD2 covers 7 bases. The CDR3 extends over 16 amino acids. Germline values: CDR1 SGHTA, CDR2 FQGNSA. The V gene end was trimmed by 3 bases and the J gene end by 0 bases; junction bases not matched to a gene: 2. The CDR3: CASSFPGGSGANVLTF. As DNA, the CDR3 is TGTGCCAGCAGCTTCCCGGGAGGCTCTGGGGCCAACGTCCTGACTTTC.

Ten or more counts support this clonotype. The chain couples TRBV27 to TRBJ1-1; D gene ambiguous. Germline lookup yields CDR1 MNHEY and CDR2 SMNVEV (reference sequence). This CDR3 is 15 amino acids long. Trimming cost V 6 bases and J 2 bases, with 16 bases left between them. The DNA for the CDR3 is TGTGCCAGCAGCAAAAGGCCGAGCCACAACACTGAAGCTTTCTTT. Its translation is CASSKRPSHNTEAFF.

This clonotype was seen a handful of times. The V gene is TRBV20-1, the J gene TRBJ1-5; D uncertain. CDR1 is DFQATT and CDR2 is SNEGSKA in the germline V gene (reference sequence). The CDR3 sequence is 15 residues long. Trimming took 0 bases from V and 0 from J, leaving 9 bases between them. The CDR3 DNA is TGCAGTGCTAGAGATCCGGATTATAGCAATCAGCCCCAGCATTTT. Its protein product is CSARDPDYSNQPQHF.

V usage is TRBV28 and J usage is TRBJ2-3; D gene unclear. Germline CDR1 and CDR2: MDHEN and SYDVKM. This CDR3 contains 12 residues. V was shortened by 5 bases and J by 7 bases, with 10 bases between the two germline ends. This CDR3 reads CASSVLTHTQYF. In DNA, the CDR3 is TGTGCCAGCAGTGTCCTCACGCATACGCAGTATTTT.

CDR3 nucleotide sequence: TGTGCCAGTAGTATTCCGGGACAGGGTGAGATAGATACGCAGTATTTT. It specifies CASSIPGQGEIDTQYF. V is TRBV19 and J is TRBJ2-3; 9 bases are shared with TRBD1. Trimming cost V 3 bases and J 5 bases; bases outside gene matches: 9. This CDR3 spans 16 amino acids. Per germline, CDR1 LNHDA and CDR2 SQIVND (reference sequence).

This clonotype has just one count. Sequence at one end of the junction differs from germline and may be a read error. The chain carries TRBV4-1 and TRBJ2-5; D unclear. This CDR3 is built from 14 residues. Germline V gives CDR1 MGHRA, CDR2 YSYEKL. The CDR3 bases are TGCGCCAGCAGCCAATTGACGGTGCCTCAGACCCACTACTTC. Its protein is CASSQLTVPQTHYF.

This clonotype was recorded many times. It is unclear where the CDR3 begins or ends on the DNA, so no DNA is shown, and the CDR3 is as TCRdb lists it. The chain carries TRBV6-1 and TRBJ1-2. CDR1 and CDR2 (germline): MNHNS, SASEGT. Including both end residues, the CDR3 is 15 amino acids long. The chain's CDR3 is CASSSSAGTSYGYTF.

This clonotype was seen a handful of times. This chain uses TRBV20-1 with TRBJ2-7, with 8 bases identical to TRBD2. Germline CDR1 DFQATT, CDR2 SNEGSKA (reference sequence). The CDR3 loop spans 14 amino acids. Trimming took 6 bases from V and 2 from J; bases not matched to a gene: 9. The CDR3 DNA is TGCAGTGCAGGCCGGCGAGCGGGAGCCTACGAGCAGTACTTC. Protein product: CSAGRRAGAYEQYF.